The entry below describes one T cell receptor (beta chain). Deep-level settings were used for running the assay. Profiling relied on immunoSEQ multiplex PCR, and the TCRdb table lists in-frame clones only, not all of them. The sample lists around 2.3 million clones, under 97% occurring once. These data come from a study of shared clonotypes between healthy human individuals. V lost 0 bases and J lost 3, with 12 bases in between. The CDR3 sequence is 16 residues long. CDR1 and CDR2 (germline): LNHDA, SQIVND (reference sequence). This rearrangement joins TRBV19 to TRBJ1-5; D may be TRBD1 (5 bases). The TCR comes from a man younger than 35 in good health. The sample consisted of naive CD4+ T cells sorted from blood. Subset defined: CD45RA+ positively selected. The CDR3 protein is CASSIETRGNNQPQHF. The CDR3 region has the DNA TGTGCCAGTAGTATAGAAACCCGGGGGAACAATCAGCCCCAGCATTTT.